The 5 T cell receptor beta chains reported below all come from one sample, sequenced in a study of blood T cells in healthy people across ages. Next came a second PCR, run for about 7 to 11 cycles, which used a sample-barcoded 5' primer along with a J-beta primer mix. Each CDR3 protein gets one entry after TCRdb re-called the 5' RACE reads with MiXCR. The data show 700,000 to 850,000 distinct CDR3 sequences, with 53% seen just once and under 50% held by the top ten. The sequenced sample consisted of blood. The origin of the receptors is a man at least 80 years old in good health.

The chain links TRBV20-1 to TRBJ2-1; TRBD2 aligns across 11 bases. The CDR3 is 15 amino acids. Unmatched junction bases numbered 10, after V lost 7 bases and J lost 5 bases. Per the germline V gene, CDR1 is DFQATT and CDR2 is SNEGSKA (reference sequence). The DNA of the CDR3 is TGCAGTGTTGAAGGACTAGCGGGTACCAACAATGAGCAGTTCTTC. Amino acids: CSVEGLAGTNNEQFF.

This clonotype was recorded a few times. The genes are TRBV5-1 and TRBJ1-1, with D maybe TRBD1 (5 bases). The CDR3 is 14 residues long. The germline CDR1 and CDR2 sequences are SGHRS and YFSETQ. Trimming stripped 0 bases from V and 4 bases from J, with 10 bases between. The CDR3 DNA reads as TGCGCCAGCAGCTTGGCAGGGTCGAGCACTGAAGCTTTCTTT. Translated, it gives CASSLAGSSTEAFF.

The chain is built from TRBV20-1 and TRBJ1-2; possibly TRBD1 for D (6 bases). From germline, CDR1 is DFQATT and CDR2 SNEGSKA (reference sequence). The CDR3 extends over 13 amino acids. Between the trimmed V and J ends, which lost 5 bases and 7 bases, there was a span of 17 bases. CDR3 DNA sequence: TGCAGTGCTGACACGGCAGGGGAGGTTGGCTACACCTTC. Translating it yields CSADTAGEVGYTF.

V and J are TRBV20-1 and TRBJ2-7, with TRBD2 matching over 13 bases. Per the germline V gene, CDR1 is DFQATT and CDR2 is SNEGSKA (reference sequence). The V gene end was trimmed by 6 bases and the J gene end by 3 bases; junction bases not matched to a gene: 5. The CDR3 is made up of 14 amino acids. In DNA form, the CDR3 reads TGCAGTGCGAGGACTAGCGGGAGTAACTACGAGCAGTACTTC. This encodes CSARTSGSNYEQYF.

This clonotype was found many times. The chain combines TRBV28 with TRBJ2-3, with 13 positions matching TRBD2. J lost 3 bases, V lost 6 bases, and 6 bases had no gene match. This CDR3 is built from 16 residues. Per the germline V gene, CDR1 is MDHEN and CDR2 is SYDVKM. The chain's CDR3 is CASSWTSGGLTDTQYF. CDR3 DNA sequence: TGTGCCAGCAGCTGGACTAGCGGGGGTTTGACAGATACGCAGTATTTT.